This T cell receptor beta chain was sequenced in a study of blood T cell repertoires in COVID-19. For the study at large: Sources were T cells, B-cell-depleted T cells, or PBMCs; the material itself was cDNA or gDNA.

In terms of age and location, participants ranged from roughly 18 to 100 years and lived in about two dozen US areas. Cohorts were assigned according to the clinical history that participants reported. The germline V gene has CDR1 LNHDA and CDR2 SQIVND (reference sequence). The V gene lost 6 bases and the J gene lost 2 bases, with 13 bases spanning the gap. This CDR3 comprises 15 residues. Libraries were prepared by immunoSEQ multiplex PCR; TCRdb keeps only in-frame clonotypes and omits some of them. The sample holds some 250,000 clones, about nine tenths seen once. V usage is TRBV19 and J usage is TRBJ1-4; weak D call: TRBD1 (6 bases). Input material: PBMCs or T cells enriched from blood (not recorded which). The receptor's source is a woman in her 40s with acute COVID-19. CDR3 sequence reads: CASRRGTPTNEKLFF. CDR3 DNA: TGTGCCAGTAGGCGAGGGACACCTACTAATGAAAAACTGTTTTTT.